This TCR beta chain was obtained from a study of blood T cell repertoires in COVID-19. For the study at large: COVID-19 samples, acute and convalescent, were from the United States, Italy and Spain. T cells, B-cell-depleted T cells, or PBMCs provided the cDNA or gDNA that served as material.

Participants came from under 30 US areas, aged about 18 to 95 years. Clinical history reported by participants formed the basis on which cohorts were assigned. The data were produced by immunoSEQ multiplex PCR, yet TCRdb's version contains in-frame clones alone and is incomplete. The repertoire holds 200,000 to 250,000 clones, roughly 90% seen once, with less than 4.5% in the top ten. Per germline, CDR1 MRHNA and CDR2 SNTAGT. The ends lost 8 bases at V and 7 bases at J; junction bases unmatched: 7. The CDR3 has 13 residues. The V and J genes are TRBV6-4 and TRBJ1-2; 10 nucleotides match TRBD1. Sequenced input: PBMCs or T cells enriched from blood (not recorded which). This sequence was found in a woman between 35 and 50 years old with acute COVID-19. The CDR3 loop reads CASGDRGRCGYTF. CDR3 bases: TGTGCCAGCGGAGACAGGGGGCGATGTGGCTACACCTTC.